These 10 T cell receptor beta chains were all obtained from the same sample, sequenced in a study of T-cell memory formation after mild COVID-19 (dated by TCRdb to the early 2020s). The library was produced with 5' RACE. Sequencer: Illumina NovaSeq 6000. The public reads were reanalyzed by TCRdb: fastp trimming at Q25, MiXCR alignment, in-frame beta chains only. CDR3 protein sequences are deduplicated, and each keeps its most common genes and DNA. Across this sample there are 150,000 or so distinct CDR3 sequences, with 20% to 25% seen only once. Of the sample, approximately 25% falls within the top ten clones. Sequenced sample: PBMCs or a T cell subset sorted from them (not recorded which). The receptors were sampled from an adult woman who had mild COVID-19 (a few samples of this study predate the infection). The sample titles of this study are shuffled in the database, so cell type and time point are left out; the donor was told from shared clones.

V usage is TRBV5-6 and J usage is TRBJ2-2; D is perhaps TRBD1 (6 bases). Germline assignment: CDR1 SGHDT and CDR2 YYEEEE. V lost 4 bases to trimming and J lost 0 bases, with 7 bases between them. The CDR3 contains 14 residues. CDR3 region: CASSRTANTGELFF. The CDR3 DNA follows: TGTGCCAGCAGCCGGACAGCGAACACCGGGGAGCTGTTTTTT.

This clonotype was recorded a few times. The V and J genes are TRBV4-1 and TRBJ2-2; D uncertain. The germline CDR1 and CDR2 sequences are MGHRA and YSYEKL. This CDR3 has 13 residues. V was trimmed by 1 base and J by 3 bases, leaving 3 bases between them. Written as DNA, the CDR3 is TGCGCCAGCAGCCAAGCCGACACCGGGGAGCTGTTTTTT. Translated, it gives CASSQADTGELFF.

V and J are TRBV12-3 or TRBV12-4 and TRBJ2-1, with TRBD2 matching over 8 bases. This CDR3 spans 18 amino acids. The J segment lost 2 bases and the V segment lost 2 bases, leaving 11 bases of the junction unmatched. The CDR3, as DNA: TGTGCCAGCAGTTTACAGGGATTTCGGGGGGGTCCCTACAATGAGCAGTTCTTC. This sequence encodes CASSLQGFRGGPYNEQFF.

On this clonotype itself: This may be a read error: a much more frequent sequence differs by one nucleotide. This chain connects TRBV7-9 to TRBJ2-7; TRBD1 matches at 9 bases. The CDR3 loop spans 14 amino acids. Germline CDR1 and CDR2: SEHNR and FQNEAQ (reference sequence). J lost 6 bases, V lost 6 bases, and 9 bases had no gene match. CDR3 sequence (DNA): TGTGCCAGCAGATCCGGGACAGGGACCGGCGAGCAGTACTTC. It encodes CASRSGTGTGEQYF.

The chain recombines TRBV4-1 with TRBJ2-1; TRBD2 agrees at 8 bases. Trimming took 0 bases from V and 1 from J; bases not matched to a gene: 8. Looked up from germline, CDR1 is MGHRA and CDR2 is YSYEKL. This CDR3 spans 18 amino acids. CDR3 DNA sequence: TGCGCCAGCAGCCAAGAAGGGCGGGGGGTCCCTTCCTACAATGAGCAGTTCTTC. Protein: CASSQEGRGVPSYNEQFF.

This clonotype has just a few counts. CDR3 sequence: CASSTTGGASEQYF. CDR3 coding DNA: TGTGCCAGCAGCACGACAGGTGGTGCGTCGGAGCAGTACTTC. This sequence joins TRBV7-3 and TRBJ2-7; D perhaps matches TRBD1 (6 bases). V shed 5 bases and J shed 7 bases, with 18 bases lying between them. CDR3 length: 14 residues. CDR1 and CDR2 (germline): SGHTA, FQGTGA.

This clonotype has more than one count but fewer than ten. This rearrangement joins TRBV16 to TRBJ2-7; D is tentatively TRBD1 or TRBD2 (5 bases each). The V and J ends lost 4 bases and 4 bases respectively, with 14 bases between them. From germline, CDR1 is KGHSY and CDR2 FQNENV. The CDR3 spans 14 residues. The CDR3 loop is CASSLGIGEYEQYF. CDR3 coding DNA: TGTGCCAGCAGCCTGGGTATAGGGGAGTACGAGCAGTACTTC.

This clonotype was detected a few times. The chain couples TRBV3-1 to TRBJ1-2; no clear D gene. CDR1 is LGHDT and CDR2 is YNNKEL in the germline V gene (reference sequence). The CDR3 spans 14 residues. With 4 bases removed from V and 4 bases from J, the gap between germline ends came to 13 bases. CDR3 DNA sequence: TGTGCCAGCAGCCCGGACTGGGGTCGCTATGGCTACACCTTC. This gives the protein CASSPDWGRYGYTF.

This clonotype was seen a handful of times. V and J are TRBV7-8 and TRBJ2-1, with D unresolved. This CDR3 is built from 16 residues. CDR1 and CDR2 (germline): SGHVS, FQNEAQ. Trimming stripped 1 base from V and 6 bases from J, with 16 bases between. CDR3 nucleotide sequence: TGTGCCAGCAGCTTAGGGCTTTTTGCGGAAGCCAATGAGCAGTTCTTC. Its protein is CASSLGLFAEANEQFF.

This chain connects TRBV2 to TRBJ2-6, with a tentative D call TRBD1 (6 bases). CDR1 is SNHLY and CDR2 is FYNNEI in the germline V gene. The CDR3 extends over 18 amino acids. Trimming left V 10 bases short and J 0 bases short, with 22 bases between. CDR3 region: CATLQVRDTDSGANVLTF. The CDR3 region has the DNA TGTGCCACCCTCCAAGTCCGGGACACCGACTCTGGGGCCAACGTCCTGACTTTC.